The 20 T cell receptor beta chains below come from one sample, sequenced in a study of molecular identifiers for immune sequencing clone quantification. TCRdb reprocessed the PCR reads with MiXCR, giving one entry per CDR3 protein. The data contain 490,000 or so distinct CDR3 sequences, roughly 26% of them singletons. Material: naive CD8+ T cells from blood, with Jurkat cell RNA spiked in. Subset: FACS-sorted CD8+CD4-CCR7+CD45RA+ naive T cells. Every receptor here comes from a human donor in good health. Some libraries in this study had Jurkat cell RNA spiked in.

A remark on this clonotype: At one boundary the junction diverges from the germline segment, which might be a read error. Written as DNA, the CDR3 is TGTGCCAGCAGCCTCTACGGCGGGATGGGGCTAGATTCGCAGTATTTT. It codes for CASSLYGGMGLDSQYF. This chain uses TRBV7-9 with TRBJ2-3; a possible D gene is TRBD2 (6 bases). CDR3 length: 16 residues. Germline CDR1 SEHNR, CDR2 FQNEAQ (reference sequence).

The gene calls are TRBV4-1 and TRBJ2-5; TRBD1 is a possible D gene (6 bases). The CDR3 loop spans 17 amino acids. Germline-derived CDR1 and CDR2 are MGHRA and YSYEKL. Trimming cost V 0 bases and J 2 bases, with 16 bases left between them. The CDR3 DNA reads TGCGCCAGCAGCCAAGATTGGGCTAGCAGGGGACAAGAGACCCAGTACTTC. This codes for CASSQDWASRGQETQYF.

This clonotype occurred many times. The gene calls are TRBV12-5 and TRBJ2-6; D gene uncertain. The CDR3 length is 16 residues. V was shortened by 2 bases and J by 2 bases, with 10 bases between the two germline ends. Germline-derived CDR1 and CDR2 are LGHNT and FRNRAP. The CDR3 DNA sequence: TGTGCTAGTGGTTTGACAACCCAACCTGGGGCCAACGTCCTGACTTTC. Translation gives CASGLTTQPGANVLTF.

There are a few counts of this clonotype. J is TRBJ2-7 and V is TRBV27; 7 positions match TRBD1. V trimming: 5 bases; J trimming: 6 bases; junction bases outside the gene matches: 10. The CDR3 runs 14 residues. Germline V CDR1 and CDR2: MNHEY, SMNVEV (reference sequence). This chain's CDR3 is CASSILGDRVEQYF. DNA for the CDR3: TGTGCCAGCAGTATATTAGGAGACAGGGTCGAGCAGTACTTC.

A few counts support this clonotype. The chain couples TRBV6-1 to TRBJ1-1; 7 bases are shared with TRBD1. CDR1 and CDR2 (germline): MNHNS, SASEGT. The trim removed 10 bases at V and 5 bases at J, leaving 7 bases unmatched. The CDR3 sequence is 12 residues long. DNA for the CDR3: TGTGCCACCTCAGGGGGTTGGACTGAAGCTTTCTTT. This encodes CATSGGWTEAFF.

This clonotype was found a few times. The V gene is TRBV19, the J gene TRBJ1-1; D possibly corresponds to TRBD1 (5 bases). Germline V gene data show CDR1 as LNHDA and CDR2 as SQIVND (reference sequence). There are 17 residues in the CDR3. The V end was cut by 6 bases, the J end by 0 bases, with 20 bases between. CDR3 in amino acids: CASSLTGGFMMNTEAFF. CDR3 bases: TGTGCCAGTAGCCTCACGGGGGGGTTTATGATGAACACTGAAGCTTTCTTT.

In this sample, this clonotype turned up many times. The V and J genes are TRBV20-1 and TRBJ2-3; TRBD2 matches at 10 bases. Germline V gene data show CDR1 as DFQATT and CDR2 as SNEGSKA (reference sequence). This CDR3 is built from 17 residues. V gave up 0 bases and J gave up 1 base; unmatched junction bases: 7. The CDR3 loop reads CSARDWGLAGGTDTQYF. The CDR3 DNA follows: TGCAGTGCTAGAGATTGGGGCCTAGCGGGAGGCACAGATACGCAGTATTTT.

This clonotype was counted only a few times. V and J are TRBV6-5 and TRBJ2-2; a weak D match, TRBD1 (5 bases). The germline V gene has CDR1 MNHEY and CDR2 SVGAGI. Trimming pared 6 bases from V and 1 base from J, leaving 9 bases between. CDR3 length: 14 residues. The CDR3 loop reads CASSTTVNTGELFF. CDR3 nucleotides: TGTGCCAGCAGCACGACAGTGAACACCGGGGAGCTGTTTTTT.

This clonotype was counted a few times. This rearrangement joins TRBV7-3 to TRBJ2-7, with 7 bases aligning to TRBD1. J was trimmed by 5 bases and V by 1 base; bases with no gene match: 8. Germline V lookup: CDR1 SGHTA, CDR2 FQGTGA. This CDR3 spans 15 amino acids. The CDR3 DNA is TGTGCCAGCAGCTTAAGAGGGACAGTGCCCCACGAGCAGTACTTC. Translated, it gives CASSLRGTVPHEQYF.

This clonotype appeared a few times. The chain is built from TRBV20-1 and TRBJ2-7, with D possibly matching TRBD2 (5 bases). V was clipped by 2 bases and J by 0 bases, with 11 bases between them. This CDR3 region has 14 residues. In germline, CDR1 is DFQATT, CDR2 SNEGSKA (reference sequence). The CDR3 nucleotides are TGCAGTGCTAGACCTGAGGACTCCTCCTACGAGCAGTACTTC. Translating it yields CSARPEDSSYEQYF.

This clonotype was observed at least ten times. The gene calls are TRBV30 and TRBJ2-7; 8 nucleotides line up with TRBD1. CDR3 length: 15 amino acids. The V and J ends lost 4 bases and 4 bases, in that order; junction bases with no gene match: 12. From germline, CDR1 is GTSNPN and CDR2 SVGIG (reference sequence). CDR3 DNA: TGTGCCTGGACCCTCGGACAGGGTGTGAGGTACGAGCAGTACTTC. Amino acids: CAWTLGQGVRYEQYF.

The CDR3 reads CASSEDPRVAFGVDTEAFF. The CDR3 nucleotides read TGTGCCAGCAGTGAAGACCCCAGGGTAGCGTTCGGGGTGGACACTGAAGCTTTCTTT. The chain recombines TRBV6-1 with TRBJ1-1; possibly TRBD1 for D (5 bases). This CDR3 is built from 19 residues. The V and J ends lost 1 base and 3 bases respectively, with 24 bases between them. The germline V gene has CDR1 MNHNS and CDR2 SASEGT.

In its sample, this clonotype was seen a few times. The rearrangement links TRBV29-1 to TRBJ2-7; the match to TRBD1 covers 11 bases. CDR1 is SQVTM and CDR2 is ANQGSEA in the germline V gene. The J segment lost 4 bases and the V segment lost 5 bases, leaving 4 bases of the junction unmatched. The CDR3 is 13 residues long. The CDR3 bases are TGCAGCGTTACTGGGACAGGGGGATACGAGCAGTACTTC. It yields the protein CSVTGTGGYEQYF.

In this sample, this clonotype turned up a few times. The rearrangement links TRBV20-1 to TRBJ2-1; 8 nucleotides align to TRBD2. CDR1 and CDR2 (germline): DFQATT, SNEGSKA (reference sequence). The junction had 9 bases not matched to a gene; V was cut back by 0 bases and J by 2 bases. The CDR3 has 17 amino acids. CDR3 amino acids: CSARDGRGGRPYNEQFF. CDR3 sequence (DNA): TGCAGTGCTAGAGATGGCCGGGGGGGCCGGCCCTACAATGAGCAGTTCTTC.

In this sample, this clonotype turned up a few times. The chain employs TRBV10-3 and TRBJ1-6; D gene ambiguous. In germline, CDR1 is ENHRY, CDR2 SYGVKD. Trimming removed 3 bases at V and 3 bases at J, with 12 bases between. This CDR3 region has 16 residues. CDR3 loop: CAISEDSANYNSPLHF. The CDR3, as DNA: TGTGCCATCAGTGAAGACTCAGCCAACTATAATTCACCCCTCCACTTT.

This clonotype occurred many times. V is TRBV29-1 and J is TRBJ2-7, with D perhaps matching TRBD1 (6 bases). Trimming removed 7 bases at V and 2 bases at J, with 15 bases between. This CDR3 spans 13 amino acids. Looked up from germline, CDR1 is SQVTM and CDR2 is ANQGSEA. The CDR3 sequence is CSALTGYAYEQYF. Written as DNA, the CDR3 is TGCAGCGCCCTAACAGGGTACGCCTACGAGCAGTACTTC.

Points on this clonotype: This may be a read error, as it is one base from a much larger clone. The V call is TRBV25-1, the J call TRBJ2-5; 8 nucleotides line up with TRBD2. V lost 5 bases and J lost 0; bases outside the gene matches: 11. This CDR3 has 17 residues. Germline V gene data show CDR1 as MGHDK and CDR2 as SYGVNS. The CDR3 DNA reads as TGTGCCAGCAGTCACCCGGGAGGGAGGCCATACCAAGAGACCCAGTACTTC. It codes for CASSHPGGRPYQETQYF.

The chain joins TRBV4-1 to TRBJ1-1; D is ambiguous. V was trimmed by 4 bases and J by 3 bases, leaving 18 bases between them. Germline-derived CDR1 and CDR2 are MGHRA and YSYEKL. There are 16 residues in the CDR3. The CDR3 loop is CASSRRPGRADTEAFF. In DNA, the CDR3 is TGCGCCAGCAGCCGGAGGCCAGGAAGGGCGGACACTGAAGCTTTCTTT.

This clonotype has a handful of counts. The genes are TRBV13 and TRBJ1-3; TRBD1 aligns across 7 bases. The germline CDR1 and CDR2 sequences are PRHDT and FYEKMQ (reference sequence). The CDR3 is 15 amino acids. Germline trimming cut 5 bases from V and 0 bases from J; bases unmatched to any gene: 4. CDR3 nucleotides: TGTGCCAGCAGCGCCGGGACAGACTCTGGAAACACCATATATTTT. Amino acid sequence: CASSAGTDSGNTIYF.

Points on this clonotype: One end of the junction varies from germline; a read error may be responsible. The genes are TRBV2 and TRBJ1-4; D ambiguous. CDR1 is SNHLY, CDR2 FYNNEI, per germline. This CDR3 contains 14 residues. The CDR3 spells CASSDKGRNKKLFF. DNA for the CDR3: TGTGCCAGCAGTGATAAGGGTCGTAATAAAAAACTGTTTTTT.